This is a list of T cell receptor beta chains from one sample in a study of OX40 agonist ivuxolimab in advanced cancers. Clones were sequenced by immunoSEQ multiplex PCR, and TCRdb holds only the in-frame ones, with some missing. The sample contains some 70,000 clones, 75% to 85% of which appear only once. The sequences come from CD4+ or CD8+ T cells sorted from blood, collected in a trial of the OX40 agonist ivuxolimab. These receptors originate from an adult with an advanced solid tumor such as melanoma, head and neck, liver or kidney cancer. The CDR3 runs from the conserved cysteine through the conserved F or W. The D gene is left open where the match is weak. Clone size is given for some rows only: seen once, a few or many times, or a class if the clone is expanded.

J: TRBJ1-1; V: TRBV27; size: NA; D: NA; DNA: TGTGCCAGCAGTCTAGATTGGGACGGCACTGAAGCTTTCTTT; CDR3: CASSLDWDGTEAFF
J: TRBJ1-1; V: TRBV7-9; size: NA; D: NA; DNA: TGTGCCAGCAGCTCTCTCCCACGGCTGAACACTGAAGCTTTCTTT; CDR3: CASSSLPRLNTEAFF
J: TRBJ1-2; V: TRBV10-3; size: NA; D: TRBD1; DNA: TGTGCCATCAGTGAGACGGGACAGCACTATGGCTACACCTTC; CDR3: CAISETGQHYGYTF
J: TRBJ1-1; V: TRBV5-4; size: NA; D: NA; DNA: TGTGCCAGCAGCTTGGTGGGGGGCGGCGAAGCTTTCTTT; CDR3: CASSLVGGGEAFF
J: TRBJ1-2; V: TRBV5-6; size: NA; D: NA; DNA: TGTGCCAGCAGCTTGGGCCGGAGAGGCTATGGCTACACCTTC; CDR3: CASSLGRRGYGYTF
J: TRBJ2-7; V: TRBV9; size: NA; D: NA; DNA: TGTGCCAGCAGCGTAGTACCTAGCGCCCTCGAGCAGTACTTC; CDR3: CASSVVPSALEQYF
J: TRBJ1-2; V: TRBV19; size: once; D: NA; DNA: TGTGCCAGTAGTATTGACTTCGGGAGGGCGCGCGGCTACACCTTC; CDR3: CASSIDFGRARGYTF
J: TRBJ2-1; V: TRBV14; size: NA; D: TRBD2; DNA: TGTGCCAGCAGCCCCCCTACGGGAGGGCAGTTCTTC; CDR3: CASSPPTGGQFF
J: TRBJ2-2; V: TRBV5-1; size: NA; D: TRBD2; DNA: TGCGCCAGCAGCTTCTTCGGACTAGCGGGGGAGTTCACCGGGGAGCTGTTTTTT; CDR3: CASSFFGLAGEFTGELFF
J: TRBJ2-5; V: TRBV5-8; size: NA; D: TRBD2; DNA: TGTGCCAGCAGCTCTGGACTAGCGGGGGGCCAAGAGACCCAGTACTTC; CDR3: CASSSGLAGGQETQYF
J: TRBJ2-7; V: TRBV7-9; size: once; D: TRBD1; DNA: TGTGCCAGCAGTTTAACCCGGGACAGGGGGTCCTACGAGCAGTACTTC; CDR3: CASSLTRDRGSYEQYF
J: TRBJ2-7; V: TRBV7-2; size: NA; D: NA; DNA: TGTGCCAGCAGCTTAGTGGGGGTCGGCAGCCTGATCGCCGAGCAGTACTTC; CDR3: CASSLVGVGSLIAEQYF
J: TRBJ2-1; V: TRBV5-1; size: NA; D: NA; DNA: TGCGCCAGCAGCTTGGTCGGGGGTCTCTCCTACAATGAGCAGTTCTTC; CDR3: CASSLVGGLSYNEQFF
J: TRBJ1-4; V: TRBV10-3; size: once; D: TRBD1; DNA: TGTGCCATCAGGGGGACAGGGAGTAATGAAAAACTGTTTTTT; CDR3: CAIRGTGSNEKLFF
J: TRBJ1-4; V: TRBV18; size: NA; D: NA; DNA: TGTGCCAGCTCACCTCGCGTCGCCGGGGCGGTGGAAAAACTGTTTTTT; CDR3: CASSPRVAGAVEKLFF
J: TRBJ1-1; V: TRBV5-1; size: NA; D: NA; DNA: TGCGCCAGCCTCCTGACGGGTTCGAACACTGAAGCTTTCTTT; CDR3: CASLLTGSNTEAFF
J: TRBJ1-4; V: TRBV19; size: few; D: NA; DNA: TGTGCCAGTAGCTCCATTCGGGTTGGTAATGAAAAACTGTTTTTT; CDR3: CASSSIRVGNEKLFF
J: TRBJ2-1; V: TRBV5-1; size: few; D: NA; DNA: TGCGCCAGCAGCTCAGACTGGGAGCAGTTCTTC; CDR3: CASSSDWEQFF
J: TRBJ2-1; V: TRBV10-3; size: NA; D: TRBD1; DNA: TGTGCCATCGCGACCGGGACAGGGACCAATGAGCAGTTCTTC; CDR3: CAIATGTGTNEQFF
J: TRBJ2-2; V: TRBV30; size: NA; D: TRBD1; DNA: TGTGCCTGGAGGGAGACAGGGAAGGGCGGGGAGCTGTTTTTT; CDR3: CAWRETGKGGELFF
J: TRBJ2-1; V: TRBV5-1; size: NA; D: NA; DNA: TGCGCCAGCAGCTTTGAGCGGGCCGAGAATGAGCAGTTCTTC; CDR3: CASSFERAENEQFF
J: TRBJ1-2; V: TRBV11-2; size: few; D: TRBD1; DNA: TGTGCCAGCAGCTTAGCGGGACAGGCCTCTGACTACACCTTC; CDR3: CASSLAGQASDYTF